A single TCR beta chain is shown here with its context. Amplification used 60 Vbeta primers and 13 Jbeta primers. TCRdb's table, derived via immunoSEQ multiplex PCR, lists solely in-frame clones and lacks some. The sample consists of 35,000 to 45,000 clones, around 81% of them appearing once. This sample was included in a study of cytomegalovirus exposure and HLA in healthy donors. The germline V gene has CDR1 LNHDA and CDR2 SQIVND (reference sequence). The CDR3 runs 14 residues. Trimming took 7 bases from V and 2 from J, leaving 13 bases between them. The sequencing input was PBMCs. This chain uses TRBV19 with TRBJ2-3; no definite D call. This sequence was found in a woman aged 40 to 49 in good health and CMV-seronegative. The CDR3 nucleotides read TGTGCCAGTACCCAACAGACCAACACAGATACGCAGTATTTT. It translates to CASTQQTNTDTQYF.